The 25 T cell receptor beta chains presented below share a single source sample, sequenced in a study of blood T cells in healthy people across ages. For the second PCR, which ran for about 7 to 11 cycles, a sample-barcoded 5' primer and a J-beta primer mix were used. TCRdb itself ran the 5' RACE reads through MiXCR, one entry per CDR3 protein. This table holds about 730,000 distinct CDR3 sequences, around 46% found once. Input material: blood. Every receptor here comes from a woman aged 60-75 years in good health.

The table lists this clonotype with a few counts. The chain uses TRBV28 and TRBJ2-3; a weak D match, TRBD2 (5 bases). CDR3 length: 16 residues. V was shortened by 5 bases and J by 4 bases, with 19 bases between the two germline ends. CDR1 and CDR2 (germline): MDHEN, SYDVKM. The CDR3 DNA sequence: TGTGCCAGCAGTGATTGGACTCTCTCGGCCCCAGATACGCAGTATTTT. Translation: CASSDWTLSAPDTQYF. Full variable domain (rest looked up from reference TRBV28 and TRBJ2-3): DVKVTQSSRYLVKRTGEKVFLECVQDMDHENMFWYRQDPGLGLRLIYFSYDVKMKEKGDIPEGYSVSREKKERFSLILESASTNQTSMYLCASSDWTLSAPDTQYFGPGTRLTVL.

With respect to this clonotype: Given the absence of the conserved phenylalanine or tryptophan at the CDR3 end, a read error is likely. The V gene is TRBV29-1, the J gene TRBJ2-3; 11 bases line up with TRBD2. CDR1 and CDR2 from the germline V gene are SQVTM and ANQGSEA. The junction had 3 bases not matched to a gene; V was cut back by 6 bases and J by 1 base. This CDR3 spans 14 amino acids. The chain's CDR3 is CSVLAGAGTDTQYV. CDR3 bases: TGCAGCGTACTAGCGGGGGCGGGCACAGATACGCAGTATGTT.

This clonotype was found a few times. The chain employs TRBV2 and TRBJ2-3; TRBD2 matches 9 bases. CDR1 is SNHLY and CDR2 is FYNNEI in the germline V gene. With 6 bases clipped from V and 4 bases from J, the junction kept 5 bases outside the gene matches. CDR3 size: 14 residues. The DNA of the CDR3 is TGTGCCAGCAGAGGAGGACTAGCGTCAGATACGCAGTATTTT. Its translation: CASRGGLASDTQYF. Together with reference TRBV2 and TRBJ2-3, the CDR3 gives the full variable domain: EPEVTQTPSHQVTQMGQEVILRCVPISNHLYFYWYRQILGQKVEFLVSFYNNEISEKSEIFDDQFSVERPDGSNFTLKIRSTKLEDSAMYFCASRGGLASDTQYFGPGTRLTVL.

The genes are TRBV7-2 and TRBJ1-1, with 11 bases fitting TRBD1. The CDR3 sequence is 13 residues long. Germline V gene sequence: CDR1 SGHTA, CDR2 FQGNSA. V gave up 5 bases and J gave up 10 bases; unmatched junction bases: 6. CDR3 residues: CASSVGDRGRAFF. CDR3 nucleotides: TGTGCCAGCAGCGTAGGGGACAGGGGGAGAGCTTTCTTT. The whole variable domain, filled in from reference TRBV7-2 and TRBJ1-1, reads GAGVSQSPSNKVTEKGKDVELRCDPISGHTALYWYRQSLGQGLEFLIYFQGNSAPDKSGLPSDRFSAERTGGSVSTLTIQRTQQEDSAVYLCASSVGDRGRAFFGQGTRLTVV.

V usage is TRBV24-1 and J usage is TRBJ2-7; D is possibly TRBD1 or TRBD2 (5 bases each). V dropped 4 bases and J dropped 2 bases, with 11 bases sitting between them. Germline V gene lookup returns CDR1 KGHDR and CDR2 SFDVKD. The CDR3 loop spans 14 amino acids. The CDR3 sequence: CATSDRGPTYEQYF. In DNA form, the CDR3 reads TGTGCCACCAGTGACCGGGGACCGACCTACGAGCAGTACTTC.

The CDR3 DNA reads TGTGCCAGCAGACATTCGGACAGGCGACGTAACTATGGCTACACCTTC. Encoded protein: CASRHSDRRRNYGYTF. This chain joins TRBV12-3 or TRBV12-4 and TRBJ1-2; 7 positions agree with TRBD1. With V trimmed by 6 bases and J by 1 base, 11 bases remained unmatched. CDR3 length: 16 amino acids.

This CDR3 is CASKTGTNTGELFF. In DNA form, the CDR3 reads TGTGCCAGTAAAACAGGGACGAACACCGGGGAGCTGTTTTTT. The chain is built from TRBV19 and TRBJ2-2; D may be TRBD1 (6 bases). The V and J ends lost 7 bases and 0 bases respectively, with 9 bases between them. CDR3 length equals 14 residues. The germline V gene has CDR1 LNHDA and CDR2 SQIVND (reference sequence).

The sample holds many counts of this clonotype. The CDR3 nucleotides are TGTGCCAGCAGTTACTCAGGCGAGCAGTACTTC. Translated: CASSYSGEQYF. The chain employs TRBV6-2 or TRBV6-3 and TRBJ2-7; D call uncertain. CDR1 is MNHEY, CDR2 SVGEGT, per germline. Trimming took off 0 bases at V and 6 bases at J, with 3 bases between the two ends. The CDR3 is 11 residues long.

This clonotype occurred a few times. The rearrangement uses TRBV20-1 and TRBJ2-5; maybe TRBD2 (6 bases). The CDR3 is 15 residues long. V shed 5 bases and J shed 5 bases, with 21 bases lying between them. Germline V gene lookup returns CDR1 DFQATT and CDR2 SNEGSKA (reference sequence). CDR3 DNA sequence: TGCAGTGCTCCGGAGGGCAGTGGGGTAAGGGAGACCCAGTACTTC. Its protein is CSAPEGSGVRETQYF.

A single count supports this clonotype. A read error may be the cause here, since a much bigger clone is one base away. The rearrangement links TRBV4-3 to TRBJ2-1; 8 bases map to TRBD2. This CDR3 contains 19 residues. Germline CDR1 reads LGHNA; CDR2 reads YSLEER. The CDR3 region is CASSQGRLAGSSSYDEQFF. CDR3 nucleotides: TGCGCCAGCAGCCAAGGGCGGCTAGCGGGCTCCAGCTCCTACGATGAGCAGTTCTTC.

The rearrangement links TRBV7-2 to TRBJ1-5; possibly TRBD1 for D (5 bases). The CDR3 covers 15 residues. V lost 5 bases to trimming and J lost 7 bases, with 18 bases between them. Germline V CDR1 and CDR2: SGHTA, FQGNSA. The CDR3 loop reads CASSQRGTGGQPQHF. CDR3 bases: TGTGCCAGCAGCCAACGAGGGACCGGCGGACAGCCCCAGCATTTT.

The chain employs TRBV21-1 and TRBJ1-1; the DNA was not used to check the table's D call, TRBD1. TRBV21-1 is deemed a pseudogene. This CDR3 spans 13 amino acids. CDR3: CASNRQGCTEAFF. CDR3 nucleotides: TGTGCCAGCAACAGACAGGGCTGCACTGAAGCTTTCTTT.

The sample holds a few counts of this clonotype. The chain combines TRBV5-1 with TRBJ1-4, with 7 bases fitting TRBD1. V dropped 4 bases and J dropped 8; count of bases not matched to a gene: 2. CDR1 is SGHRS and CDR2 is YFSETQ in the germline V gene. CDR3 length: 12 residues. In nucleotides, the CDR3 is TGCGCCAGCAGCGAACAGGGGGAAAAACTGTTTTTT. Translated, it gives CASSEQGEKLFF. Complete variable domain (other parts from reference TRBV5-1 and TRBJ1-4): KAGVTQTPRYLIKTRGQQVTLSCSPISGHRSVSWYQQTPGQGLQFLFEYFSETQRNKGNFPGRFSGRQFSNSRSEMNVSTLELGDSALYLCASSEQGEKLFFGSGTQLSVL.

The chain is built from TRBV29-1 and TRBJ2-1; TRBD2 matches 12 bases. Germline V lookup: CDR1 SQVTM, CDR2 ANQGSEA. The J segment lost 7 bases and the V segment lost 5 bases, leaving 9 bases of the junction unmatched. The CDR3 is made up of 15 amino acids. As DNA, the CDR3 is TGCAGCGTTTTGACTAGCGGGAGTGGCCCAAATGAGCAGTTCTTC. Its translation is CSVLTSGSGPNEQFF.

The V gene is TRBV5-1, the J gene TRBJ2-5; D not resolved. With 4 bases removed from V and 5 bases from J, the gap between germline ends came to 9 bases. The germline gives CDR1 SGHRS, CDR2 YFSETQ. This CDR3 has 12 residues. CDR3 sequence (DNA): TGCGCCAGCAGCACCAATCCGGAGACCCAGTACTTC. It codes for CASSTNPETQYF.

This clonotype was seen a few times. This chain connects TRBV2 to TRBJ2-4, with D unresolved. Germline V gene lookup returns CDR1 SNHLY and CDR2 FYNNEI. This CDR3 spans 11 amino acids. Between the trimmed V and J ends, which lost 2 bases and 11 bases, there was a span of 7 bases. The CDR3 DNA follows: TGTGCCAGCAGTGAAACTAAGTTTCAGTACTTC. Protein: CASSETKFQYF. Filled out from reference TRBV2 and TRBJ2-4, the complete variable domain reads EPEVTQTPSHQVTQMGQEVILRCVPISNHLYFYWYRQILGQKVEFLVSFYNNEISEKSEIFDDQFSVERPDGSNFTLKIRSTKLEDSAMYFCASSETKFQYFGAGTRLSVL.

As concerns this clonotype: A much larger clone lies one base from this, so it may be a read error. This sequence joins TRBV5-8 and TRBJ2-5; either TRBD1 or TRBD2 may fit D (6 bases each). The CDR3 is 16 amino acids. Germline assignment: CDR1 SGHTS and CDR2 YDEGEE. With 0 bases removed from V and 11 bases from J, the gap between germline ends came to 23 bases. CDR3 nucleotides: TGTGCCAGCAGCTTGGACGGAGGGCAGGGGAGGAATGAGCAGTACTTC. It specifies CASSLDGGQGRNEQYF.

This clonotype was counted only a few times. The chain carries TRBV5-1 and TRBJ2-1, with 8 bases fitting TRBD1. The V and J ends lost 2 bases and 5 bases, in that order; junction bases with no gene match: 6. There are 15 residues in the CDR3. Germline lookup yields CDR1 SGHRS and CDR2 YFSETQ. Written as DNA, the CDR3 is TGCGCCAGCAGCTTCGAGGACAGGGTGGACAATGAGCAGTTCTTC. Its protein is CASSFEDRVDNEQFF.

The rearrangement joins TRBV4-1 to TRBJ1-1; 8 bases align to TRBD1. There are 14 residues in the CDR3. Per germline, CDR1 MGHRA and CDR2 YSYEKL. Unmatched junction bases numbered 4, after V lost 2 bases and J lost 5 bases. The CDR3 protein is CASSQSGGETEAFF. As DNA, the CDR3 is TGCGCCAGCAGCCAATCAGGGGGCGAGACTGAAGCTTTCTTT.

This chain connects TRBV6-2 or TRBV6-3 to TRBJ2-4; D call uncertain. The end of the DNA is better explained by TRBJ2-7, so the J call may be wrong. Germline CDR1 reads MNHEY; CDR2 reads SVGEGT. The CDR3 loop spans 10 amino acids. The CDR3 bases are TGTGCCAGCAGTTACCCCGAGCAGTACTTC. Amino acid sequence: CASSYPEQYF.

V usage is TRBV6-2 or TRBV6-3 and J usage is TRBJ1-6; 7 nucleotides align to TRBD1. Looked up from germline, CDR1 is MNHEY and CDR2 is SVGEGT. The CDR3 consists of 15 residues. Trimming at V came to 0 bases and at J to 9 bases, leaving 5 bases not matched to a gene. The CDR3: CASSYSRTGISPLHF. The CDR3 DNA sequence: TGTGCCAGCAGTTACTCCCGGACAGGCATTTCACCCCTCCACTTT.

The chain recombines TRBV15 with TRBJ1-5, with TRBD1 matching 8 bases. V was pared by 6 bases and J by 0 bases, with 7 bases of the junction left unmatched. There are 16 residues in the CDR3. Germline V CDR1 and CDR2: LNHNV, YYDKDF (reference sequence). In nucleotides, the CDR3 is TGTGCCACCAGGGCGCTGGACAGGGTTAGCAATCAGCCCCAGCATTTT. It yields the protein CATRALDRVSNQPQHF.

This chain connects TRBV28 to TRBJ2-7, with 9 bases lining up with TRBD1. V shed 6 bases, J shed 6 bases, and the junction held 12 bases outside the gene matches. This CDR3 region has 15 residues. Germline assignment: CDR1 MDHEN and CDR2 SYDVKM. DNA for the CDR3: TGTGCCAGCAGCTCCGGACAGGGGTTATTCTCCGAGCAGTACTTC. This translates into CASSSGQGLFSEQYF.

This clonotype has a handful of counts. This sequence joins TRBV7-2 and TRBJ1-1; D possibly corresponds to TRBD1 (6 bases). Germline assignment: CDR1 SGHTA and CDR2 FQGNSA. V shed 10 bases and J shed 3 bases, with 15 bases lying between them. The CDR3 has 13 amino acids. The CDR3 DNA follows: TGTGCCACATCCGAGACAGGTTACACTGAAGCTTTCTTT. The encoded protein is CATSETGYTEAFF.

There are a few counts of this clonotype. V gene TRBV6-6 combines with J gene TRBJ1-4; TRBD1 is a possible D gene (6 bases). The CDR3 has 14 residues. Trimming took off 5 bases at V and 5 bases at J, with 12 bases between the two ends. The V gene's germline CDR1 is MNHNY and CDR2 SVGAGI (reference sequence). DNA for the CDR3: TGTGCCAGCAGTCCGGACAGTGCGAATGAAAAACTGTTTTTT. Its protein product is CASSPDSANEKLFF.